This T cell receptor beta chain derives from a study of T cells in Graves' hyperthyroidism and ophthalmopathy. The TCR beta CDR3 regions underwent amplification using RNA transcripts as the source. The HTBI set primed first-round TCR CDR3 RT-PCR. TCRdb recomputed calls from the multiplex PCR reads with MiXCR, one row per CDR3 protein. Among 500,000 to 800,000 distinct CDR3 sequences, roughly 14% were seen once, and the ten largest hold 12%. Extraction of PBMCs used around 9.6 ml of fresh peripheral blood. This CDR3 comprises 16 residues. V lost 3 bases and J lost 5; bases outside the gene matches: 6. Germline values: CDR1 LGHNA, CDR2 YSLEER.

What was sequenced was blood. V usage is TRBV4-3 and J usage is TRBJ2-1, with TRBD2 matching over 11 bases. This TCR was recovered from a woman aged 50 to 60 with Graves' ophthalmopathy. DNA of the CDR3: TGCGCCAGCAGCCAGGAGTCTAGCGGGAGGCACAATGAGCAGTTCTTC. Amino acid sequence: CASSQESSGRHNEQFF.